These 7 T cell receptor beta chains originate from one sample sequenced in a study of blood T cell repertoires in COVID-19. Measured with immunoSEQ multiplex PCR; TCRdb has only the in-frame clones, and not every one. The data show some 150,000 clones, with roughly 90% seen just once and 1% to 1.5% held by the top ten. The specimen sequenced was PBMCs or T cells enriched from blood (not recorded which). These TCRs come from a young woman with acute COVID-19.

This clone was detected once. The V and J genes are TRBV18 and TRBJ2-3; TRBD2 might be the D (6 bases). Germline lookup yields CDR1 KGHSH and CDR2 LQKENI. The CDR3 runs 12 residues. Trimming removed 10 bases from V and 6 bases from J, with 14 bases in between. The DNA of the CDR3 is TGTGCCACGCTCGCGGGAAGTGATACGCAGTATTTT. Its protein is CATLAGSDTQYF. Looking up the rest from reference TRBV18 and TRBJ2-3 gives the full variable domain: NAGVMQNPRHLVRRRGQEARLRCSPMKGHSHVYWYRQLPEEGLKFMVYLQKENIIDESGMPKERFSAEFPKEGPSILRIQQVVRGDSAAYFCATLAGSDTQYFGPGTRLTVL.

This clone appeared a single time. The chain uses TRBV7-2 and TRBJ2-2, with D possibly being TRBD2 (6 bases). Germline V gene sequence: CDR1 SGHTA, CDR2 FQGNSA. The germline V and J ends were trimmed by 5 bases and 2 bases, with 9 bases remaining between them. This CDR3 has 14 residues. In DNA form, the CDR3 reads TGTGCCAGCAGCCGGGGGTTTAACACCGGGGAGCTGTTTTTT. This sequence encodes CASSRGFNTGELFF.

V usage is TRBV7-2 and J usage is TRBJ2-1; D gene ambiguous. Looked up from germline, CDR1 is SGHTA and CDR2 is FQGNSA. CDR3 length: 18 residues. V shed 1 base and J shed 1 base, with 17 bases lying between them. The CDR3 sequence is CASSLVVLSVVSYNEQFF. CDR3 sequence (DNA): TGTGCCAGCAGCTTAGTGGTTTTGTCGGTAGTGTCCTACAATGAGCAGTTCTTC.

V usage is TRBV4-2 and J usage is TRBJ1-3; TRBD1 matches 8 bases. CDR3 length: 15 amino acids. From germline, CDR1 is LGHNA and CDR2 YNFKEQ. Unmatched junction bases numbered 3, after V lost 3 bases and J lost 2 bases. CDR3 loop: CASSQLTGAGNTIYF. CDR3 in DNA: TGTGCCAGCAGCCAGCTGACAGGGGCTGGAAACACCATATATTTT.

V usage is TRBV7-9 and J usage is TRBJ1-2; D uncertain. This CDR3 region has 15 residues. The V gene's germline CDR1 is SEHNR and CDR2 FQNEAQ (reference sequence). The germline V and J ends were trimmed by 3 bases and 8 bases, with 19 bases remaining between them. The CDR3 DNA reads as TGTGCCAGCAGCTTGGGTCCAACCACTTCAGCGGGCTACACCTTC. Translated, it gives CASSLGPTTSAGYTF.

The genes are TRBV6-2 or TRBV6-3 and TRBJ1-1; no firm D call. Trimming took off 2 bases at V and 4 bases at J, with 11 bases between the two ends. The CDR3 runs 14 residues. Per the germline V gene, CDR1 is MNHEY and CDR2 is SVGEGT. In nucleotides, the CDR3 is TGTGCCAGCAGTTACAGAGGAGGGAGCACTGAAGCTTTCTTT. Its translation: CASSYRGGSTEAFF.

The rearrangement links TRBV5-6 to TRBJ1-3, with 7 bases identical to TRBD1. This CDR3 is 16 amino acids long. V lost 0 bases to trimming and J lost 0 bases; unmatched junction nucleotides: 3. The germline V gene encodes CDR1 SGHDT and CDR2 YYEEEE. The CDR3 coding sequence is TGTGCCAGCAGCTTGGGACAGGGTCTCTCTGGAAACACCATATATTTT. It codes for CASSLGQGLSGNTIYF.